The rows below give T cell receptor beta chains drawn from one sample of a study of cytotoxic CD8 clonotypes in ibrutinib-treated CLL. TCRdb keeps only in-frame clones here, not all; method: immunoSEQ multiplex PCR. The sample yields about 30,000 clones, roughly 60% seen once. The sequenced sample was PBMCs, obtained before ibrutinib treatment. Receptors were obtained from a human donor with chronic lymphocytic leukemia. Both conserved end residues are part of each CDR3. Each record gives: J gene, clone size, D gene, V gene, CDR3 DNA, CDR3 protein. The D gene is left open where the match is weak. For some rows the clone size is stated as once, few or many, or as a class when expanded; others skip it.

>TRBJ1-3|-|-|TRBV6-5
TGTGCCAGCGTCCGGACAGCGACCAGCGGGGCCATATATTTT
CASVRTATSGAIYF
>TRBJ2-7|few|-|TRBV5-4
TGTGCCAGCAGCTTCTACTCTGGGTCCTACGAGCAGTACTTC
CASSFYSGSYEQYF
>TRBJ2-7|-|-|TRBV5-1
TGCGCCAGCAGCTTGGCCGACACCCAGGGGGAGCAGTACTTC
CASSLADTQGEQYF
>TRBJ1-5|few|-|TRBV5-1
TGCGCCAGCAGCCCCGACAGCCTCGGACAGCCCCAGCATTTT
CASSPDSLGQPQHF
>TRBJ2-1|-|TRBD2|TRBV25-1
TGTGCCAGCAGTGAGACCGGGACTAGTGTCGACAATGAGCAGTTCTTC
CASSETGTSVDNEQFF
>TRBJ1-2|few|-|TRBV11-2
TGTGCCAGCAGCTTAGAGCGACAGGCTAACCCCTATGGCTACACCTTC
CASSLERQANPYGYTF
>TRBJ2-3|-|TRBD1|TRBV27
TGTGCCAGCAGTTGGACAGGGGGCGCAGATACGCAGTATTTT
CASSWTGGADTQYF
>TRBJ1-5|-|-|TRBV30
TGTGCCTGGAGTGGAGGCACAGGTTATTATCAGCCCCAGCATTTT
CAWSGGTGYYQPQHF
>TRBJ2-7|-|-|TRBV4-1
TGCGCCAGCAGCCCCAGCAAGGGGTTCTCCTACGAGCAGTACTTC
CASSPSKGFSYEQYF
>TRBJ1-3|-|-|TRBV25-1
TGTGCCAGCAGTGATATGGGCAGCAGGTCTGGAAACACCATATATTTT
CASSDMGSRSGNTIYF
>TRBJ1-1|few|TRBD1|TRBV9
TGTGCCAGCAGCACCCCCGCAGGGGGCGGCGATGGAAGTTTGGAAGCTTTCTTT
CASSTPAGGGDGSLEAFF
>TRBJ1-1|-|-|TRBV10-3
TGTGCCATCAGTGAGTATCGGAGGGAGGGGAATACTGAAGCTTTCTTT
CAISEYRREGNTEAFF
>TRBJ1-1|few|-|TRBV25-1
TGTGCCAGCAGTGAAGCTACAGGGCTCACTGAAGCTTTCTTT
CASSEATGLTEAFF
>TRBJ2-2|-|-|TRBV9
TGTGCCAGCAAGGGCACGAACACCGGGGAGCTGTTTTTT
CASKGTNTGELFF
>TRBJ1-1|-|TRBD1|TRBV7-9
TGTGCCAGCAGCTTTGACAGGGAAATGAACACTGAAGCTTTCTTT
CASSFDREMNTEAFF
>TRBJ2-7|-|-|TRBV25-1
TGTGCCAGCAGTGACCGGACAGACTCCTACGAGCAGTACTTC
CASSDRTDSYEQYF
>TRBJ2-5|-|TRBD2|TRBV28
TGTGCCAGCAGTTTCCTGGGACTAGCCAGAGGGACCCAGTACTTC
CASSFLGLARGTQYF
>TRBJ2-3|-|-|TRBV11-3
TGTGCCAGCAGCTTAGGGACACTTCACACAGATACGCAGTATTTT
CASSLGTLHTDTQYF
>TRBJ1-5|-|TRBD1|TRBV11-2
TGTGCCAGCAGTCCCACAGGGGGCAGGACCCAGCATTTT
CASSPTGGRTQHF
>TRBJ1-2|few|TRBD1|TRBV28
TGTGCCAGCAGCTACCTGACAGGGGGAGTCTATGGCTACACCTTC
CASSYLTGGVYGYTF
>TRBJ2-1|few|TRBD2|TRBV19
TGTGCCAGTAGTTCTCTAGCGGGAGAAACCAATGAGCAGTTCTTC
CASSSLAGETNEQFF
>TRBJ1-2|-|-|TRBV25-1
TGTGCCAGCAGTGAAAGTAGCCCGGGCGGGGGAAGCTACACCTTC
CASSESSPGGGSYTF
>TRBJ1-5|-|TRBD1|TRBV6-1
TGTGCCAGCAGTGAGGACAGGGGCGGCAATCAGCCCCAGCATTTT
CASSEDRGGNQPQHF
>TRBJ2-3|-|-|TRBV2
TGTGCCAGCACGGGGGACGCAGATACGCAGTATTTT
CASTGDADTQYF
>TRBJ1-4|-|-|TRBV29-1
TGCAGCGCAGACGTGGGGACCACTAATGAAAAACTGTTTTTT
CSADVGTTNEKLFF
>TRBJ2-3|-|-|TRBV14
TGTGCCAGCAGCCCCCAGCTGGGCGAGACAGATACGCAGTATTTT
CASSPQLGETDTQYF
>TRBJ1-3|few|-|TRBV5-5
TGTGCCAGCAGCCCGGGACACTTCTCTGGAAACACCATATATTTT
CASSPGHFSGNTIYF
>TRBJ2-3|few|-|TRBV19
TGTGCCAGTAGTCTGGACGGGAACACAGATACGCAGTATTTT
CASSLDGNTDTQYF
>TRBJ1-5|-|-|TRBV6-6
TGTGCCAGCAGTTACTCGAATAGCAATCAGCCCCAGCATTTT
CASSYSNSNQPQHF
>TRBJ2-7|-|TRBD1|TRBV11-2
TGTGCCAGCAGCTTAAGCAGACAGGGGCTCCTAGACGAGCAGTACTTC
CASSLSRQGLLDEQYF
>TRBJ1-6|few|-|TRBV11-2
TGTGCCAGCAGCTTAGGTTACAGGGCAGGCTCCTATAATTCACCCCTCCACTTT
CASSLGYRAGSYNSPLHF
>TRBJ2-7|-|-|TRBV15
TGTGCCACCAGCAGACACGGGGGATACGAGCAGTACTTC
CATSRHGGYEQYF
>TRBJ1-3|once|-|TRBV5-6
TGTGCCAGCAGCTCGCCCGCGGCTGGGGCGGGAAACACCATATATTTT
CASSSPAAGAGNTIYF
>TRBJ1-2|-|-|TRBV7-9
TGTGCCAGTAACAGCCTTGTTAACTATGGCTACACCTTC
CASNSLVNYGYTF
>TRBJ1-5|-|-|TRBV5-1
TGCGCCAGCAGCCTGGTGGGATCGGGGCCCCAGCATTTT
CASSLVGSGPQHF
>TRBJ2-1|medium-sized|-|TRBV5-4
TGTGCCAGCAGCTACCCGACAGGTTACAATGAGCAGTTCTTC
CASSYPTGYNEQFF
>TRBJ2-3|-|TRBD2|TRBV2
TGTGCCAGCAGTCGCCGGACTAGCGGGGGGGGAGGTACGCAGTATTTT
CASSRRTSGGGGTQYF
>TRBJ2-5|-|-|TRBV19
TGTGCCAGTAGTATAAGGGGAGGTGAGACCCAGTACTTC
CASSIRGGETQYF
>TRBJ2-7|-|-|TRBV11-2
TGTGCCAGCAGCTTAGACAGGTACGAGCAGTACTTC
CASSLDRYEQYF
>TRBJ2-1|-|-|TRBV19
TGTGCCAGTCTCCCAGACCCGACAGGCCCGAGCTCCTACAATGAGCAGTTCTTC
CASLPDPTGPSSYNEQFF
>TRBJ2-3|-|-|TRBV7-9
TGTGCCAGCAGCTTAGGGCAGGCCGCCGCAGATACGCAGTATTTT
CASSLGQAAADTQYF
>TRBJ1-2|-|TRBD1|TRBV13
TGTGCCAGCAGCTTAGGCCGGGGCAGGGGGGGCTATGGCTACACCTTC
CASSLGRGRGGYGYTF
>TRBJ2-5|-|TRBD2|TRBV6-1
TGTGCCAGCAGTGAGCTAGCGGGGGGCCAAGAGACCCAGTACTTC
CASSELAGGQETQYF
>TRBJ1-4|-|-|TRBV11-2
TGTGCCAGCAGCTTAGGACATAGACCCTTTTTT
CASSLGHRPFF
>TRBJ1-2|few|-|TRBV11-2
TGTGCCAGCAGCTCAATAGGCTTAAACTATGGCTACACCTTC
CASSSIGLNYGYTF
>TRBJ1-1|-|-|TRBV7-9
TGTGCCAGCAGCCCCGGGGGGAACACTGAAGCTTTCTTT
CASSPGGNTEAFF
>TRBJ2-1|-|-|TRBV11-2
TGTGCCAGCAGCCTCCCCTGGAGCTCCTACAATGAGCAGTTCTTC
CASSLPWSSYNEQFF
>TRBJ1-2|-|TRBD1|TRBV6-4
TGTGCCAGCAGTCAATCAGGGGGCTATGGCTACACCTTC
CASSQSGGYGYTF
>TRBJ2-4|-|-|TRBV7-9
TGTGCCAGCAGCCAAAACTTGGTGGTCAAAAACATTCAGTACTTC
CASSQNLVVKNIQYF
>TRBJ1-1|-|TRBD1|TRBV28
TGTGCCAGCAGTTTAGGGGGGACAGGGCGGAACACTGAAGCTTTCTTT
CASSLGGTGRNTEAFF
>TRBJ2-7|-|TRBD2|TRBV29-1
TGCAGCGTTTCACTAGCGGGAGTATCCGAGCAGTACTTC
CSVSLAGVSEQYF
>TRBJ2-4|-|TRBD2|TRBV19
TGTGCCAGTAGTATTGGGCGGCTAGCGGGGGCCTGGTCCAAAAACATTCAGTACTTC
CASSIGRLAGAWSKNIQYF
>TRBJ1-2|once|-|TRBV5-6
TGTGCCAGCAGCTTTCAGGGAAGCTATGGCTACACCTTC
CASSFQGSYGYTF
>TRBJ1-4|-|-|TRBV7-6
TGTGCCAGCAGCGTCTCCGGGACGCAAGAAAAACTGTTTTTT
CASSVSGTQEKLFF
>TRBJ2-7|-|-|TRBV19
TGTGCCAGTAGTATCGAGGGGGGATCAACCTACGAGCAGTACTTC
CASSIEGGSTYEQYF
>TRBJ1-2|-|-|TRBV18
TGTGCCAGCTCACCACCGTGGGACCAAATCTATGGCTACACCTTC
CASSPPWDQIYGYTF
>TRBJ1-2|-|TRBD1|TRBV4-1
TGCGCCAGCAGCCCCACTCAGGCGGGACAGGGGTACTATGGCTACACCTTC
CASSPTQAGQGYYGYTF
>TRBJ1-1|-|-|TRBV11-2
TGTGCCAGCAGCTTAGAGGGGCGGGGCAAAGCTTTCTTT
CASSLEGRGKAFF
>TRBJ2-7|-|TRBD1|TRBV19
TGTGCCAGTAGTAATGGACAGGTTGTAGATAACTACGAGCAGTACTTC
CASSNGQVVDNYEQYF
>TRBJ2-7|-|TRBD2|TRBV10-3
TGTGCCATCATGGGGACTAGCGGGAGATCTGGCGGCGAGCAGTACTTC
CAIMGTSGRSGGEQYF